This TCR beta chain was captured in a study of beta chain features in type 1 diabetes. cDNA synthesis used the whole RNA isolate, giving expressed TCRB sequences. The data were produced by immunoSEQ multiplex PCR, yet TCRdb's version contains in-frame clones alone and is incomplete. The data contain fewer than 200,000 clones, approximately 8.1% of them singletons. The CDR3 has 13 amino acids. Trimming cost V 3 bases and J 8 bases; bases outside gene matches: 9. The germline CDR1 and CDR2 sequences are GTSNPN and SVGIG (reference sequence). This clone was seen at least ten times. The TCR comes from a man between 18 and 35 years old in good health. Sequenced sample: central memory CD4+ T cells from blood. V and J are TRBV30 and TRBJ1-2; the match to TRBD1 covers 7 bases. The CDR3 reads CAWRLGGEGGYTF. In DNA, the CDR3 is TGTGCCTGGAGGCTAGGGGGCGAAGGCGGCTACACCTTC.